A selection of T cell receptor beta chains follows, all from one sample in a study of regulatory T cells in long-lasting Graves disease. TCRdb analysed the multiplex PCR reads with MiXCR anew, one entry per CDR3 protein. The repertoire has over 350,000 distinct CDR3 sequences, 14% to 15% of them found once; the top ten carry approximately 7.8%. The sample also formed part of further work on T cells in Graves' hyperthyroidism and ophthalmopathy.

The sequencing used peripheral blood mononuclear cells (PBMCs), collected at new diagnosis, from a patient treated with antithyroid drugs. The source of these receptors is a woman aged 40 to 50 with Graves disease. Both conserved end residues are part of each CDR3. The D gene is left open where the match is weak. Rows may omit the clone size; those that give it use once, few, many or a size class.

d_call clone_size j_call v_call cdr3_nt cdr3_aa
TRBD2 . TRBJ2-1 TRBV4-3 TGCGCCAGCAGCCAAGTACTAGCGGGAGTTAGGACCTACAATGAGCGGTTCTTC CASSQVLAGVRTYNERFF
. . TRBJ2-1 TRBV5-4 TGTGCCAGCAGTGGGGAGGCTATATACAATGAGCAGTTCTTC CASSGEAIYNEQFF
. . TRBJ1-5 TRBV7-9 TGTGCCAGCAGCTTAGGGGACTTGCGACCCCAGCATTTT CASSLGDLRPQHF
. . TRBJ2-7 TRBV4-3 TGCGCCAGCAGCCAAGAGCTCCTTTCCTACGAGCAGTACTTC CASSQELLSYEQYF
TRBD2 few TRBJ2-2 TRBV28 TGTGCCAGCAGTTTCGGGGAGGCCCTACGCGGGAGTGCGGTCACCGGGGAGCTGTTTTTT CASSFGEALRGSAVTGELFF
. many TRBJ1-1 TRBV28 TGTGCCAGCAGTACCCGACAGTTAACTGAAGCTTTCTTT CASSTRQLTEAFF
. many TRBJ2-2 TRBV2 TGTGCCAGCAGTGTCTCCGGGACATCGAACACCGGGGAGCTGTTTTTT CASSVSGTSNTGELFF
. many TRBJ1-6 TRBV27 TGTGCCAGCAGTCCCGGGACACATAATTCACCCCTCCACTTT CASSPGTHNSPLHF
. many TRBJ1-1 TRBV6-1 TGTGCCAGCAGTGAAAATCCGCCGGGAACTGAAGCTTTCTTT CASSENPPGTEAFF
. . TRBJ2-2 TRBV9 TGTGCCAGCAGCGCACACTTGGGCCCGGGGGCCGGGGAGCTGTTTTTT CASSAHLGPGAGELFF
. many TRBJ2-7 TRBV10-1 TGCGCCAGCAGTGGTCACATGCGTCCGTACGAGCAGTACTTC CASSGHMRPYEQYF
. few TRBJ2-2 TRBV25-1 TGTGCCAGCAGTGAATCGAGGGCCAGGGGGGGAACCGGGGAGCTGTTTTTT CASSESRARGGTGELFF
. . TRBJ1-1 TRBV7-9 TGTGCCAGCAGCCCGCGGGGTACGCCTGAAGCTTTCTTT CASSPRGTPEAFF
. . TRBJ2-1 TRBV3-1 TGTGCCAGCAGCCCCCAAGGCCTCAATTCCTACAATGAGCAGTTCTTC CASSPQGLNSYNEQFF
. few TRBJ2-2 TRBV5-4 TGTGCCAGCGGGGGAAACACCGGGGAGCTGTTTTTT CASGGNTGELFF
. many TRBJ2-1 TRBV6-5 TGTGCCAGCAGTTACTCGGGGGATTACGAGCAGTTCTTC CASSYSGDYEQFF
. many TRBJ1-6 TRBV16 TGTGCCAGCAGCCAATCGACAGAAACCAATTCACCCCTCCACTTT CASSQSTETNSPLHF
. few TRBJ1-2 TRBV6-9 TGTGCCAGCAGTTACGAGGCGACGGAAAACTATGGCTACACCTTC CASSYEATENYGYTF
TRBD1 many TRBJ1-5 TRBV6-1 TGTGCCAGCAGAAGCTCAGGGGGCGGGCAGCCCCAGCATTTT CASRSSGGGQPQHF
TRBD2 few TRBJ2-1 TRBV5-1 TGCGCCAGCAGCATGGGACTAGCGGGAAGCGATGAGCAGTTCTTC CASSMGLAGSDEQFF
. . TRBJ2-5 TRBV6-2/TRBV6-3 TGTGCCAGCAGGGGTCAAAATAAAGAGACCCAGTACTTC CASRGQNKETQYF
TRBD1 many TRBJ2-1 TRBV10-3 TGTGCCATCAGTCCACAGGGGGATGAGCAGTTCTTC CAISPQGDEQFF
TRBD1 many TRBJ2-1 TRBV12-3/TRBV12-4 TGTGCCAGCAGTCTGACAGGGGATGAGCAGTTCTTC CASSLTGDEQFF
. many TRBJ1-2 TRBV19 TGTGCCAGTAGTATGGGTCAGCATAACTATGGCTACACCTTC CASSMGQHNYGYTF
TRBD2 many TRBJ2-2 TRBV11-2 TGTGCCAGCAGATCACTAGCGGGACTGAACACCGGGGAGCTGTTTTTT CASRSLAGLNTGELFF
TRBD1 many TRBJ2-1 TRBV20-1 TGCAGTGCTACCTTCCGGACAGGGACGACCTACAATGAGCAGTTCTTC CSATFRTGTTYNEQFF
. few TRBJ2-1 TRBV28 TGTGCCAGCAGTCCTGCCCTGACGGCGGGCACTTACAATGAGCAGTTCTTC CASSPALTAGTYNEQFF
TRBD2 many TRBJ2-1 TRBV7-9 TGTGCCAGCAGCCCCGACGGACTAGCGGGCAACAATGAGCAGTTCTTC CASSPDGLAGNNEQFF
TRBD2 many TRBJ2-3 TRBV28 TGTGCCAGCAGTTTATGGGCTAGCGGGGATAGCACAGATACGCAGTATTTT CASSLWASGDSTDTQYF
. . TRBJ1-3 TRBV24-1 TGTGCCACCAGTGATTTAAACACCATATATTTT CATSDLNTIYF
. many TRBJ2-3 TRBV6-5 TGTGCCAGCAGTTACTCGACTCAAAGGGGTGATACGCAGTATTTT CASSYSTQRGDTQYF
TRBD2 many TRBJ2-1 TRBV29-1 TGCAGCGTTGAAGATTCTAGCGGGAGGGCCAATGAGCAGTTCTTC CSVEDSSGRANEQFF
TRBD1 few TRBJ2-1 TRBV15 TGTGCCACCAGTCGGACAGGGTACAATGAGCAGTTCTTC CATSRTGYNEQFF
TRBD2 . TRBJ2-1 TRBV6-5 TGTGCCAGCAGTTACTCAGCGGGAGGGCTCTATGAGCAGTTCTTC CASSYSAGGLYEQFF
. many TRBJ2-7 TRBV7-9 TGTGCCAGCAGCCCAGACAGCCGCGAGCAGTACTTC CASSPDSREQYF
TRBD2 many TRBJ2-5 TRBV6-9 TGTGCCAGCAGTTACCCCAGGACTAGCGGGAGTCGGGAGACCCAGTACTTC CASSYPRTSGSRETQYF
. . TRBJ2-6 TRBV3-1 TGTGCCAGCAGCCATGGGGGCGCCGGGGCCAACGTCCTGACTTTC CASSHGGAGANVLTF
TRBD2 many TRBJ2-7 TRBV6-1 TGTGCCAGCAGCGATACTGGCGGGGGATCCTACGAGCAGTACTTC CASSDTGGGSYEQYF